What follows is one T cell receptor beta chain and its context. Its antigen is currently unknown. This entry belongs to a study of T cell responses to AZD1222 COVID-19 vaccine. The wider study: Some second doses came at about 4 weeks and others at about 12 weeks; these were pooled. Notes on the study in general: Nearly half of spike-specific TCRs reportedly go after variant regions that carry no mutations. Only five to seven AZD1222 recipients were seropositive at baseline. Increases in Spike-specific TCR breadth and depth were seen after two AZD1222 doses.

Repertoires were generated with immunoSEQ multiplex PCR, while TCRdb's copy carries only in-frame clones and drops some. The sample contains 100,000 to 120,000 clones, 85% to 90% of which appear only once. Trimming removed 4 bases at V and 6 bases at J, with 12 bases between. Germline V gene sequence: CDR1 MGHRA, CDR2 YSYEKL. CDR3 length: 13 amino acids. The sample here was peripheral blood, taken on day 0 of AZD1222 vaccination. V gene TRBV4-1 combines with J gene TRBJ1-2; D is uncertain. This clonotype was sampled from an adult in good health. Here the CDR3 DNA reads TGCGCCAGCAGCCCCCGGACCCGGGATGGCTACACCTTC. This encodes CASSPRTRDGYTF.